These T cell receptor beta chains were read from a single sample in a study of T cells expressing NK-cell markers. TCRdb reprocessed the 5' RACE reads and keeps a single row for each CDR3 protein, giving no DNA. The record lists 350,000 to 400,000 distinct CDR3 sequences, of which the ten most abundant hold about 10%. The sample comprised blood T cells: a sorted CD56 or NKG2C T cell subset, CD4+ or CD8+ T cells, or bulk PBMC T cells (not recorded which). These receptors were obtained from a woman in her forties or fifties in good health. CDR3s include the opening cysteine and the closing phenylalanine or tryptophan.

>TRBV7-6|TRBJ2-2
CASSRGREVSGELFF
>TRBV5-6|TRBJ2-5
CASPPQPPGETQYF
>TRBV7-6|TRBJ2-3
CASSQAGGPEDTQYF
>TRBV14|TRBJ2-3
CASSQDFRSDTQYF
>TRBV6-6|TRBJ1-3
CASSASGPPDTIYF
>TRBV5-1|TRBJ2-4
CASSLASGTGKYIQYF
>TRBV6-1|TRBJ2-1
CASSSGTSGLYNEQFF
>TRBV3-1|TRBJ2-1
CASSQRYNEQFF
>TRBV13|TRBJ2-1
CASSLPAGVYNEQFF
>TRBV14|TRBJ2-3
CASSQVTGGLGDTQYF
>TRBV18|TRBJ1-2
CASSPGGDGYTF
>TRBV20-1|TRBJ2-7
CSARDVGLAGVQYF